This T cell receptor (beta chain) was identified during a study of blood T cell repertoires in COVID-19. TCRdb's copy holds only in-frame clones and misses some; the assay was immunoSEQ multiplex PCR. This sample yields around 310,000 clones, of which 90% are seen a single time; about 1% belongs to the top ten. Losses at the gene ends were 8 bases for V and 4 bases for J; bases not matched to a gene: 7. This CDR3 contains 14 residues. Germline V gene data show CDR1 as SNHLY and CDR2 as FYNNEI. The sample comprised peripheral blood. This TCR came from a woman aged 40 to 55 with COVID-19, enrolled during active disease. The V and J genes are TRBV2 and TRBJ1-1; 10 nucleotides line up with TRBD1. The CDR3 loop reads CASYRDRGATEAFF. In DNA form, the CDR3 reads TGTGCCAGCTACCGGGACAGGGGCGCCACTGAAGCTTTCTTT.